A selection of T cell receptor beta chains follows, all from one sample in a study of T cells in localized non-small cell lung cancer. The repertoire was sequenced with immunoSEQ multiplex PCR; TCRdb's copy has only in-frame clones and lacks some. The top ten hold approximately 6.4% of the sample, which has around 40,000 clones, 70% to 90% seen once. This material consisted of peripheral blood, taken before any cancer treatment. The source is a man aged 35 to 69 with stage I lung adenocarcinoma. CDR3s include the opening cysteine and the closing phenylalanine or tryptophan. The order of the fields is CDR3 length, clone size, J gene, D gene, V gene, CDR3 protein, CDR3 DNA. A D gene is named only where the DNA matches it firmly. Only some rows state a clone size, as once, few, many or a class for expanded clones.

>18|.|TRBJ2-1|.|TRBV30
CAWSIPPGGIESYNEQFF
TGTGCCTGGAGTATCCCCCCGGGCGGGATAGAGTCCTACAATGAGCAGTTCTTC
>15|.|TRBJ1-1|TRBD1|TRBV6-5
CASSSSYRGLTEAFF
TGTGCCAGCAGTTCCTCATACAGGGGGCTTACTGAAGCTTTCTTT
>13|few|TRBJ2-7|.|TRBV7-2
CASSSPPAYEQYF
TGTGCCAGCAGCTCACCCCCGGCCTACGAGCAGTACTTC
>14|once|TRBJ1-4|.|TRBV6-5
CASRPGMANEKLFF
TGTGCCAGCAGACCAGGGATGGCTAATGAAAAACTGTTTTTT
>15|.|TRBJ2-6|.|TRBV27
CASSLERPGANVLTF
TGTGCCAGCAGTTTAGAGAGACCTGGGGCCAACGTCCTGACTTTC
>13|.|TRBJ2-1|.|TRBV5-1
CASSPRGLNEQFF
TGCGCCAGCAGCCCCAGAGGGCTAAATGAGCAGTTCTTC
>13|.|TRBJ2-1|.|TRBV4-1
CASARSPYNEQFF
TGCGCCAGCGCCCGATCCCCCTACAATGAGCAGTTCTTC
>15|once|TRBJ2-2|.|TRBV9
CASSVGGTNTGELFF
TGTGCCAGCAGCGTAGGAGGGACCAACACCGGGGAGCTGTTTTTT
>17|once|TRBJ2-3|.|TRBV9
CASSVVGDFPSTDTQYF
TGTGCCAGCAGCGTAGTTGGAGACTTTCCTAGCACAGATACGCAGTATTTT
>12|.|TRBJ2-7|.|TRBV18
CASSPFTYEQYF
TGTGCCAGCTCACCTTTTACCTACGAGCAGTACTTC
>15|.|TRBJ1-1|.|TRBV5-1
CASSLAGGARTEAFF
TGCGCCAGCAGCTTGGCCGGGGGGGCGCGCACTGAAGCTTTCTTT
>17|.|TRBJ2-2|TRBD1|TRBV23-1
CASRIARGTGGSGELFF
TGCGCCAGCCGCATCGCAAGAGGGACAGGGGGTTCCGGGGAGCTGTTTTTT
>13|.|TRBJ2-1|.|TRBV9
CASSVVENNEQFF
TGTGCCAGCAGCGTAGTAGAGAACAATGAGCAGTTCTTC
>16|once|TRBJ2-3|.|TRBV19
CASTFVLGASTDTQYF
TGTGCCAGTACGTTTGTGTTGGGAGCGAGCACAGATACGCAGTATTTT
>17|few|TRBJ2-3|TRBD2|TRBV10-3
CAISDPGLAALTDTQYF
TGTGCCATCAGTGATCCCGGACTAGCAGCCCTCACAGATACGCAGTATTTT
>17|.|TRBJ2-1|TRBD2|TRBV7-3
CASSPIRTSGSYNEQFF
TGTGCCAGCAGCCCGATCCGGACTAGCGGGAGTTACAATGAGCAGTTCTTC